This T cell receptor beta chain was identified during a study of T cell clonality in common variable immunodeficiency. The V end was cut by 11 bases, the J end by 1 base, with 14 bases between. This CDR3 comprises 13 residues. The germline CDR1 and CDR2 sequences are SEHNR and FQNEAQ (reference sequence). General study results and limits: CVID subjects shared fewer TCRbeta clones than healthy controls did. TCRbeta clonality was increased in CVID versus healthy controls. Reportedly, TCR beta sequences from common variable immunodeficiency showed fewer deletions and N-nucleotide insertions.

Blood samples were heparinized, roughly 5 to 8.5 ml per donor. Many counts were recorded for this clone. Antigen: not known. Read sequence stops 3 residues before the CDR3 end, and the germline J gene provides the missing end. TCRdb keeps only in-frame clones here, not all; method: immunoSEQ multiplex PCR. Recorded here are approximately 51,000 clones, none singletons. The sample comprised peripheral blood mononuclear cells. The source of this sequence is a person aged 18 to 75 in good health. The chain carries TRBV7-9 and TRBJ1-1; possible D gene TRBD1, 6 bases. CDR3 DNA (partial): TGTGCCGTCCCAGGGGCCGGGAACACTGAA. This gives the protein CAVPGAGNTE. The whole CDR3 reads CAVPGAGNTEAFF.